This entry is about one TCR beta chain. This entry belongs to a study of identical twins. TCRdb ran MiXCR on the 5' RACE reads and lists one entry per CDR3 protein. Of 600,000 to 700,000 distinct CDR3 sequences detected, 21% appear once; the ten largest clones hold approximately 4.5%. V trimming: 3 bases; J trimming: 2 bases; junction bases outside the gene matches: 7. Germline CDR1 and CDR2: DFQATT and SNEGSKA (reference sequence). This CDR3 has 15 amino acids. The same data also contributed to another study, on T cells expressing NK-cell markers.

The chain recombines TRBV20-1 with TRBJ2-7; TRBD2 aligns across 10 bases. Sample: PBMCs. This sequence originates from a young woman in good health. The CDR3 protein is CSASELAGTTYEQYF. The CDR3 DNA follows: TGCAGTGCTAGTGAACTAGCGGGGACAACCTACGAGCAGTACTTC.